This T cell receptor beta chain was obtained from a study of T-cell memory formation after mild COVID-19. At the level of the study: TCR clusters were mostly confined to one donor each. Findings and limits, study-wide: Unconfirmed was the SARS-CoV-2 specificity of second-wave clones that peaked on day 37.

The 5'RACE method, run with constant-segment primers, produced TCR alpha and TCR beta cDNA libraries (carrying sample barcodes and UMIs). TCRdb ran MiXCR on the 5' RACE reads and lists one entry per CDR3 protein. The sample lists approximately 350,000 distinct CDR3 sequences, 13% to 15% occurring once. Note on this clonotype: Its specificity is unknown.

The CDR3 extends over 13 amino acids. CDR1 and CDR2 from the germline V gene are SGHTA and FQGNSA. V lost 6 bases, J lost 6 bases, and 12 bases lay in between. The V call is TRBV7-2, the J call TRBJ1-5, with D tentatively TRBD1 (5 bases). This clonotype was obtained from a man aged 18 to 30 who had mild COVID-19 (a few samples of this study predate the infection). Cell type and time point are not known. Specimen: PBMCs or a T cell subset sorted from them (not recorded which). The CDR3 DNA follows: TGTGCCAGCAGTGGAGATGGGGGTCAGCCCCAGCATTTT. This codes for CASSGDGGQPQHF.